This T cell receptor (beta chain) originates from a study of T cell changes during pregnancy in multiple sclerosis. This clone was counted once. Repertoires were generated with immunoSEQ multiplex PCR, while TCRdb's copy carries only in-frame clones and drops some. This sample yields over 60,000 clones, of which around 92% are seen a single time; around 0.64% belongs to the top ten. Germline lookup yields CDR1 MNHEY and CDR2 SMNVEV (reference sequence). There are 14 residues in the CDR3. After removal of 6 bases from V and 1 base from J, the junction contained 3 bases not matched to a gene. The receptor's source is a female donor in good health, enrolled as a control in a pregnancy study. The rearrangement links TRBV27 to TRBJ2-3; TRBD2 matches 8 bases. The sequencing here drew on peripheral blood, taken in the third trimester of pregnancy. The CDR3 sequence: CASRGLVGTDTQYF. The CDR3 bases are TGTGCCAGCAGGGGACTAGTGGGCACAGATACGCAGTATTTT.